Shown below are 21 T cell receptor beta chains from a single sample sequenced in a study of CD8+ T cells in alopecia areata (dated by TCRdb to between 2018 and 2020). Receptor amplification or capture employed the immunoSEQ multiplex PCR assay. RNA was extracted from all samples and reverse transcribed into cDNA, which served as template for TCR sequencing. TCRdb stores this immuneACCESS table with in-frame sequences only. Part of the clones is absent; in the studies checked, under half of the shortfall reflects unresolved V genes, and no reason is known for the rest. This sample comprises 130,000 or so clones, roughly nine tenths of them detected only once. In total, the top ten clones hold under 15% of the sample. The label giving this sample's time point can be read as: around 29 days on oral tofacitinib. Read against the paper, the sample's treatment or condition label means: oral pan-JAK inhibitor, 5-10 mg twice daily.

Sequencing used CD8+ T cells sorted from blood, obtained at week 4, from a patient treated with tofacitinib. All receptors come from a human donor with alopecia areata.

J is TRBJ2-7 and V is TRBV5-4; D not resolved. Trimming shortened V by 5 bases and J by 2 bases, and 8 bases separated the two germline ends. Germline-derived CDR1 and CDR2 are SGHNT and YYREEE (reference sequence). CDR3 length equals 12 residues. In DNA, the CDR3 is TGTGCCAGCAGGGGCCTTACCTACGAGCAGTACTTC. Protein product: CASRGLTYEQYF.

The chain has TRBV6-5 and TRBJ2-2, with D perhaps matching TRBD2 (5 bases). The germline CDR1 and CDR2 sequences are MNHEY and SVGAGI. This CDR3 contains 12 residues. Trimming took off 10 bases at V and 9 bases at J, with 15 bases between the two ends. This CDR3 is CATAGPVRELFF. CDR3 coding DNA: TGTGCCACCGCGGGCCCAGTCCGGGAGCTGTTTTTT.

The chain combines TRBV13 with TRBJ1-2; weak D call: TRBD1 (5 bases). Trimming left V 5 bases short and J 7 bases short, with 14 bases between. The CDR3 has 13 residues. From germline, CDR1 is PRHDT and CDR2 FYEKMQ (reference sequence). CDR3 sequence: CASSSRERGGYTF. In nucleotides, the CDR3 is TGTGCCAGCAGCAGCAGGGAGAGGGGTGGCTACACCTTC.

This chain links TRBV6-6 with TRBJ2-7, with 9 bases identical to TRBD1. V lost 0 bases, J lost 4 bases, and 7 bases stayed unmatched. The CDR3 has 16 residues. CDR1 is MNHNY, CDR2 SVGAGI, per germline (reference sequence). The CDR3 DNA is TGTGCCAGCAGTTACTCGAAGGGGACAGGGTCGTACGAGCAGTACTTC. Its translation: CASSYSKGTGSYEQYF.

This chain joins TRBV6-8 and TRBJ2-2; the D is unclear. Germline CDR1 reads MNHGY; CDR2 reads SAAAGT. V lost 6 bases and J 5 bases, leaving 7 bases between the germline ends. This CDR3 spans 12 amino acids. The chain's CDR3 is CASSGETGELFF. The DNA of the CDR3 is TGTGCCAGCAGCGGTGAGACCGGGGAGCTGTTTTTT.

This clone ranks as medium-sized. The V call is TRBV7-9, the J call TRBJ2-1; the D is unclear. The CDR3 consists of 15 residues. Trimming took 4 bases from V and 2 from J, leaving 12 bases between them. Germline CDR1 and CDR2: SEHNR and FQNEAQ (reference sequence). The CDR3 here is CASSSEESPYNEQFF. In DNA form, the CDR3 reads TGTGCCAGCAGCTCTGAGGAATCCCCCTACAATGAGCAGTTCTTC.

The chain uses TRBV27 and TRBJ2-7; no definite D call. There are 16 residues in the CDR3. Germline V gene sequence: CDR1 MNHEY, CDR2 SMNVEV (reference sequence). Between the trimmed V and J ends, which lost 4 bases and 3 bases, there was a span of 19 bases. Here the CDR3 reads CASSSLERHPDYEQYF. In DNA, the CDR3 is TGTGCCAGCAGTTCCTTAGAAAGACATCCCGACTACGAGCAGTACTTC.

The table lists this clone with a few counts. CDR3 sequence reads: CASSWRLAGKYNEQFF. The CDR3 DNA follows: TGTGCCAGCAGCTGGAGACTAGCGGGTAAATACAATGAGCAGTTCTTC. The rearrangement joins TRBV7-2 to TRBJ2-1, with 10 bases lining up with TRBD2. Germline loops: CDR1 SGHTA, CDR2 FQGNSA. The V and J ends lost 4 bases and 4 bases, in that order; junction bases with no gene match: 7. This CDR3 comprises 16 residues. Based on the CDR3 plus reference TRBV7-2 and TRBJ2-1, the full variable domain is GAGVSQSPSNKVTEKGKDVELRCDPISGHTALYWYRQSLGQGLEFLIYFQGNSAPDKSGLPSDRFSAERTGGSVSTLTIQRTQQEDSAVYLCASSWRLAGKYNEQFFGPGTRLTVL.

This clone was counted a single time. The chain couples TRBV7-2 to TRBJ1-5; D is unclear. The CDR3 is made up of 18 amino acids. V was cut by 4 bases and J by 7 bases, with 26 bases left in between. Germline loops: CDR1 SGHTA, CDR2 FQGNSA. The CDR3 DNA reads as TGTGCCAGCAGCTCCCTATCCAGCGTGGGCCAGGTCGGACAGCCCCAGCATTTT. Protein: CASSSLSSVGQVGQPQHF.

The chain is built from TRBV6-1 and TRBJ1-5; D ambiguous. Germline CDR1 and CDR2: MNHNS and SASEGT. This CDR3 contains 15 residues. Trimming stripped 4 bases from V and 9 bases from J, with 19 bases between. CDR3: CASSVGSPQARPQHF. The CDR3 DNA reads TGTGCCAGCAGTGTGGGGTCCCCCCAAGCAAGGCCCCAGCATTTT.

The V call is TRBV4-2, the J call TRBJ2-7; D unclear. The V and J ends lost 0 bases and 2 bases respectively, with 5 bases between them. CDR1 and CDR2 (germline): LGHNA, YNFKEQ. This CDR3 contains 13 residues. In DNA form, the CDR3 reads TGTGCCAGCAGCCAAGATATCCCCTACGAGCAGTACTTC. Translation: CASSQDIPYEQYF.

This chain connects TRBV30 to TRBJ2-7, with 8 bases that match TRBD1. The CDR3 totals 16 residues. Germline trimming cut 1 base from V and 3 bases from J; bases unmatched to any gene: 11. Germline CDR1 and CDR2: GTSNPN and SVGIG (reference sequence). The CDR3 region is CAWSALLGDRGYEQYF. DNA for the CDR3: TGTGCCTGGAGTGCCCTCCTGGGTGACAGGGGCTACGAGCAGTACTTC. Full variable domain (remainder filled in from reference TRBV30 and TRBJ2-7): SQTIHQWPATLVQPVGSPLSLECTVEGTSNPNLYWYRQAAGRGLQLLFYSVGIGQISSEVPQNLSASRPQDRQFILSSKKLLLSDSGFYLCAWSALLGDRGYEQYFGPGTRLTVT.

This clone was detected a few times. This CDR3 is CSAEGGTSYEQYF. The CDR3 DNA follows: TGCAGCGCCGAAGGCGGCACTTCCTACGAGCAGTACTTC. The rearrangement uses TRBV29-1 and TRBJ2-7; unclear D gene. CDR1 and CDR2 from the germline V gene are SQVTM and ANQGSEA. The CDR3 has 13 amino acids. Trimming cost V 7 bases and J 1 base, with 14 bases left between them.

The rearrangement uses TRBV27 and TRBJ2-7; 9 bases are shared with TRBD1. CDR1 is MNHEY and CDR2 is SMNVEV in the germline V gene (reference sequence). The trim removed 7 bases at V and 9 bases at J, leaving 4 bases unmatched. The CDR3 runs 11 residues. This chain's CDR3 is CASTGQGVQYF. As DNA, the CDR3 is TGTGCCAGCACGGGACAGGGAGTGCAGTACTTC.

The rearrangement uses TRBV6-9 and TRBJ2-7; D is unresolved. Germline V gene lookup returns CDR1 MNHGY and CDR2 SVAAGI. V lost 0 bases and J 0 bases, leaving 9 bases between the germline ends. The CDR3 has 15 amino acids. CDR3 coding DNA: TGTGCCAGCAGTTATTCCTATGTCCCCTCCTACGAGCAGTACTTC. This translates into CASSYSYVPSYEQYF.

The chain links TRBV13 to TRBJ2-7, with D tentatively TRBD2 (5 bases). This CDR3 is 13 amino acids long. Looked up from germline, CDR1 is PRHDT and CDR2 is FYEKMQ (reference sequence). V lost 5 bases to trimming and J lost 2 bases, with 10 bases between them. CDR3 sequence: CASSRGLPYEQYF. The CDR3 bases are TGTGCCAGCAGCCGCGGGCTTCCCTACGAGCAGTACTTC.

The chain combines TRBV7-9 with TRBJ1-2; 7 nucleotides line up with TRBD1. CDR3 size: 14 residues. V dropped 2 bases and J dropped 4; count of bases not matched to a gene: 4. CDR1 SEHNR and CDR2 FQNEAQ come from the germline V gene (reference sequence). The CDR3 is CASSLPQGVYGYTF. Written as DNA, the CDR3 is TGTGCCAGCAGCTTACCCCAGGGGGTCTATGGCTACACCTTC.

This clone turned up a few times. The CDR3: CASSSRQETREKLFF. As DNA, the CDR3 is TGTGCCAGTAGTTCAAGACAGGAAACGCGAGAAAAACTGTTTTTT. The J gene is TRBJ1-4, the V gene TRBV19; possible D gene TRBD1, 6 bases. CDR3 length: 15 amino acids. Germline lookup yields CDR1 LNHDA and CDR2 SQIVND (reference sequence). Trimming pared 5 bases from V and 8 bases from J, leaving 18 bases between.

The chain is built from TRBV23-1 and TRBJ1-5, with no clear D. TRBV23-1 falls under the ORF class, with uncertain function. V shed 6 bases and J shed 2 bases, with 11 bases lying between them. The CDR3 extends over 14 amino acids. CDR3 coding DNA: TGCGCCAGCAGCCAAGAGCGGGGCAATCAGCCCCAGCATTTT. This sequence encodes CASSQERGNQPQHF.

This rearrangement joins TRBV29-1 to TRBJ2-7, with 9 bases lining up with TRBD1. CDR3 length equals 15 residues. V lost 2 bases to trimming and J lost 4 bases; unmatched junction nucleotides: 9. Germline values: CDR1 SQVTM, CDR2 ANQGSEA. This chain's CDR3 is CSVEFLGQGSYEQYF. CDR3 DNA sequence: TGCAGCGTTGAATTCCTGGGACAGGGATCTTACGAGCAGTACTTC.

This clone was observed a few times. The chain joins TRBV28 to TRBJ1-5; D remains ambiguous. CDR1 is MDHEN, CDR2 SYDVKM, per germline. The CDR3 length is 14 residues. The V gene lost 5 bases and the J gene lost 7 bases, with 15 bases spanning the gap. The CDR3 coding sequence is TGTGCCAGCAGTACACCGGGAGTTGAACAGCCCCAGCATTTT. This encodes CASSTPGVEQPQHF.